This T cell receptor (beta chain) was sequenced during a study of T cell repertoires in cytomegalovirus infection. Study as a whole: Indications of both CMV infection and matching HLA type were provided by public TCR beta signatures.

TCRdb reanalysed the reads using MiXCR and keeps one entry per CDR3 protein. The repertoire holds a few hundred thousand distinct CDR3 sequences, with about 39% as singletons. The V end lost 6 bases, the J end lost 0 bases, and 9 bases lay between the germline ends. This CDR3 is 14 amino acids long. Germline lookup yields CDR1 LNHDA and CDR2 SQIVND (reference sequence). Points on this clonotype: Its antigen is undetermined.

The chain carries TRBV19 and TRBJ2-1; D might be TRBD2 (5 bases). Sample: cultured PBMCs, taken from culture after CMV antigen stimulation. The sequence was collected from a human donor in good health (CMV status not recorded). Some clones in this sample may be carry-over from other donors' samples. Written as DNA, the CDR3 is TGTGCCAGTAGAGACTACCGCTCCTACAATGAGCAGTTCTTC. This gives the protein CASRDYRSYNEQFF.